Listed below are T cell receptor beta chains from one sample, sequenced in a study of cytomegalovirus exposure and HLA in healthy donors. TCRdb's copy holds only in-frame clones and misses some; the assay was immunoSEQ multiplex PCR. The sample includes about 120,000 clones, roughly 80% of them seen just once. The sequenced sample consisted of PBMCs. The receptor source for this set is a female donor in good health and CMV-seropositive. CDR3s include the opening cysteine and the closing phenylalanine or tryptophan. A D gene is named only where the DNA matches it firmly. Clone size is shown for a subset of rows, as once, few, many or a class of expanded clone.

j_call v_call d_call clone_size cdr3_aa cdr3_nt
TRBJ2-2 TRBV28 . . CASSFLRTATGELFF TGTGCCAGCAGTTTCCTCCGGACAGCCACCGGGGAGCTGTTTTTT
TRBJ2-2 TRBV9 TRBD1 once CASSGQGATGELFF TGTGCCAGCAGCGGACAGGGGGCCACCGGGGAGCTGTTTTTT
TRBJ2-3 TRBV14 TRBD2 once CASSRQRGGRYF TGTGCCAGCAGCCGTCAGCGGGGGGGCAGGTATTTT
TRBJ1-1 TRBV7-3 . . CASSLIGGDLGTEAFF TGTGCCAGCAGCTTAATAGGGGGGGACCTTGGCACTGAAGCTTTCTTT
TRBJ2-7 TRBV5-1 TRBD1 . CASSEGQPDYEQYF TGCGCCAGCAGCGAGGGACAGCCAGACTACGAGCAGTACTTC
TRBJ1-1 TRBV7-9 . . CASSLTVGTEAFF TGTGCCAGCAGCTTAACAGTAGGCACTGAAGCTTTCTTT
TRBJ2-4 TRBV7-9 TRBD2 . CASSKEAGGPNIQYF TGTGCCAGCAGCAAAGAGGCGGGGGGGCCAAACATTCAGTACTTC
TRBJ1-1 TRBV10-1 . . CASSEVGVPRGTEAFF TGCGCCAGCAGTGAGGTGGGAGTTCCCCGAGGGACTGAAGCTTTCTTT
TRBJ2-5 TRBV5-1 . . CASSLGGVQETQYF TGCGCCAGCAGCTTGGGGGGGGTCCAAGAGACCCAGTACTTC
TRBJ2-6 TRBV27 TRBD1 . CASTRQGTNVLTF TGTGCCAGCACCCGACAGGGCACCAACGTCCTGACTTTC
TRBJ1-6 TRBV6-6 . . CATTGQDNSPLHF TGTGCCACCACAGGTCAAGATAATTCACCCCTCCACTTT
TRBJ1-5 TRBV19 TRBD1 . CASSPRTGYSNQPQHF TGTGCCAGTAGTCCCAGGACAGGGTATAGCAATCAGCCCCAGCATTTT
TRBJ2-2 TRBV27 . . CASSQPWGYPNTGELFF TGTGCCAGCAGCCAACCCTGGGGCTACCCGAACACCGGGGAGCTGTTTTTT
TRBJ2-2 TRBV4-1 TRBD1 few CASSQPGQESGELFF TGCGCCAGCAGCCAACCGGGACAGGAGAGCGGGGAGCTGTTTTTT
TRBJ1-4 TRBV4-3 . . CASSLGEGEKLFF TGCGCCAGCAGCCTGGGTGAGGGTGAAAAACTGTTTTTT
TRBJ1-1 TRBV5-8 TRBD1 . CASSKDRAEAFF TGTGCCAGCAGCAAGGACAGGGCTGAAGCTTTCTTT
TRBJ1-4 TRBV7-9 . . CASSFGDEKLFF TGTGCCAGCAGCTTCGGGGATGAAAAACTGTTTTTT
TRBJ2-5 TRBV12-5 . . CASGLTNHQETQYF TGTGCTAGTGGTTTGACTAACCATCAAGAGACCCAGTACTTC
TRBJ2-3 TRBV30 TRBD2 . CAWSTLAGGPTDTQYF TGTGCCTGGAGTACACTAGCGGGGGGACCCACAGATACGCAGTATTTT
TRBJ2-5 TRBV6-1 . few CASSREQGTEETQYF TGTGCCAGCAGCCGCGAACAGGGTACCGAAGAGACCCAGTACTTC
TRBJ2-1 TRBV10-1 . . CASIEGGGIYNEQFF TGCGCCAGCATCGAGGGCGGGGGCATCTACAATGAGCAGTTCTTC
TRBJ1-1 TRBV28 TRBD1 . CASSFIGTGWTEAFF TGTGCCAGCAGTTTCATAGGGACAGGGTGGACTGAAGCTTTCTTT
TRBJ1-5 TRBV30 . once CAWSVTLFNQPQHF TGTGCCTGGAGTGTAACTCTCTTCAATCAGCCCCAGCATTTT
TRBJ2-5 TRBV5-4 . once CASSLTRRETQYF TGTGCCAGCAGCTTGACTAGGAGGGAGACCCAGTACTTC
TRBJ2-7 TRBV19 TRBD1 . CASSPLGTDHSEQYF TGTGCCAGTAGCCCCCTGGGGACAGACCACTCCGAGCAGTACTTC
TRBJ2-2 TRBV2 . . CASERRVGNTGELFF TGTGCCAGCGAGAGGCGGGTCGGAAACACCGGGGAGCTGTTTTTT
TRBJ1-1 TRBV6-6 . . CASSSTGGNTEAFF TGTGCCAGCAGCTCCACGGGGGGGAACACTGAAGCTTTCTTT
TRBJ2-5 TRBV7-9 TRBD1 . CASSPSRTGEETQYF TGTGCCAGCAGCCCTAGCCGGACAGGGGAGGAGACCCAGTACTTC
TRBJ1-6 TRBV7-3 TRBD1 . CASSAQPGQNNSPLHF TGTGCCAGCAGCGCTCAACCGGGACAGAATAATTCACCCCTCCACTTT
TRBJ1-2 TRBV6-5 . . CASSSGGAGYGYTF TGTGCCAGCAGCTCCGGGGGGGCTGGCTATGGCTACACCTTC
TRBJ2-1 TRBV9 TRBD2 . CASSPVSGGLSRNEQFF TGTGCCAGCAGCCCAGTTAGCGGGGGCCTCTCGAGGAATGAGCAGTTCTTC
TRBJ2-2 TRBV9 TRBD2 . CASSVRILAGNTGELFF TGTGCCAGCAGCGTAAGGATCCTAGCGGGGAACACCGGGGAGCTGTTTTTT
TRBJ2-6 TRBV4-1 . . CASSQTGTPSGANVLTF TGCGCCAGCAGCCAAACCGGGACACCCTCTGGGGCCAACGTCCTGACTTTC
TRBJ1-1 TRBV27 . . CASSFGPGGTEAFF TGTGCCAGCAGTTTCGGCCCGGGCGGGACTGAAGCTTTCTTT
TRBJ2-3 TRBV4-1 TRBD2 . CASSLQPFSGGAADTQYF TGCGCCAGCAGTCTCCAGCCGTTTAGCGGGGGGGCCGCAGATACGCAGTATTTT
TRBJ2-1 TRBV30 . . CAWSTAVAVNEQFF TGTGCCTGGAGCACGGCCGTGGCGGTGAATGAGCAGTTCTTC
TRBJ1-5 TRBV27 . . CASSRGGLNQPQHF TGTGCCAGCAGTAGGGGAGGACTTAATCAGCCCCAGCATTTT
TRBJ2-7 TRBV6-5 TRBD1 . CASRRDRFTYEQYF TGTGCCAGCAGGCGGGACAGGTTCACCTACGAGCAGTACTTC
TRBJ2-5 TRBV11-2 . . CASSQLGPQETQYF TGTGCCAGCAGTCAACTTGGGCCCCAAGAGACCCAGTACTTC
TRBJ1-2 TRBV28 TRBD1 . CASSTIGTGALNYGYTF TGTGCCAGCAGTACTATCGGGACAGGGGCGCTTAACTATGGCTACACCTTC
TRBJ1-2 TRBV25-1 TRBD1 . CASPGQTYGYTF TGTGCCAGTCCGGGACAGACCTATGGCTACACCTTC
TRBJ2-6 TRBV19 . few CASRRGTLGANVLTF TGTGCCAGTAGACGGGGAACGTTAGGGGCCAACGTCCTGACTTTC
TRBJ2-7 TRBV6-4 TRBD2 . CASSVAGGASYEQYF TGTGCCAGCAGTGTAGCGGGGGGTGCCTCCTACGAGCAGTACTTC
TRBJ2-7 TRBV15 . . CATSRDFRAAHEQYF TGTGCCACCAGCAGAGATTTCAGGGCAGCTCACGAGCAGTACTTC
TRBJ2-1 TRBV28 TRBD2 . CASSLGAGRYNEQFF TGTGCCAGCAGTTTAGGAGCGGGGCGGTACAATGAGCAGTTCTTC
TRBJ1-2 TRBV28 TRBD1 . CASSLVQTGDGYTF TGTGCCAGCAGTTTAGTCCAAACAGGGGATGGCTACACCTTC
TRBJ1-3 TRBV11-2 . . CASSFGQGNTIYF TGTGCCAGCAGCTTTGGACAGGGAAACACCATATATTTT
TRBJ1-1 TRBV28 . . CASSSGGRTPAFF TGTGCCAGCAGTTCGGGGGGGAGGACACCAGCTTTCTTT
TRBJ2-7 TRBV6-1 . . CASSWGPGSSYEQYF TGTGCCAGCAGTTGGGGCCCCGGGAGCTCCTACGAGCAGTACTTC
TRBJ2-7 TRBV7-2 TRBD1 . CASSLIGGQVGEQYF TGTGCCAGCAGCTTAATAGGGGGCCAAGTGGGCGAGCAGTACTTC
TRBJ2-1 TRBV10-3 TRBD1 . CAMRTGESNEQFF TGTGCCATGCGGACAGGGGAAAGCAATGAGCAGTTCTTC
TRBJ1-1 TRBV6-6 . . CASSYFAEAFF TGTGCCAGCAGTTACTTCGCTGAAGCTTTCTTT
TRBJ2-1 TRBV30 TRBD2 once CAWSSGGYNEQFF TGTGCCTGGTCTAGCGGGGGGTACAATGAGCAGTTCTTC
TRBJ2-1 TRBV6-6 . . CAYRGFDNEQFF TGTGCCTATAGGGGATTTGACAATGAGCAGTTCTTC
TRBJ1-4 TRBV7-9 TRBD1 . CASSPRRGHLEKLFF TGTGCCAGCAGCCCCCGCAGGGGGCATCTTGAAAAACTGTTTTTT
TRBJ1-5 TRBV9 . . CASSATGTNQPQHF TGTGCCAGCAGCGCAACAGGGACCAATCAGCCCCAGCATTTT
TRBJ2-1 TRBV7-3 TRBD1 . CASSLMSQGAPGEQFF TGTGCCAGCAGCTTAATGAGCCAGGGGGCGCCGGGAGAGCAGTTCTTC
TRBJ1-4 TRBV5-1 TRBD1 once CASSRTGGSNEKLFF TGCGCCAGCAGCCGGACAGGGGGTAGTAATGAAAAACTGTTTTTT